These 30 T cell receptor beta chains were all obtained from the same sample, sequenced in a study of cytomegalovirus exposure and HLA in healthy donors. The PCR contained 60 Vbeta and 13 Jbeta primers. Libraries were prepared by immunoSEQ multiplex PCR; TCRdb keeps only in-frame clonotypes and omits some of them. The sample includes approximately 100,000 clones, about 80% of them seen just once. The sequencing sample was made of PBMCs. The origin of the receptors is a human donor in good health.

This chain links TRBV9 with TRBJ1-6, with a possible D match to TRBD1 (5 bases). Between the trimmed V and J ends, which lost 2 bases and 4 bases, there was a span of 7 bases. Germline-derived CDR1 and CDR2 are SGDLS and YYNGEE. The CDR3 runs to 14 residues. Here the CDR3 DNA reads TGTGCCAGCAGCGTGACAGAATATAATTCACCCCTCCACTTT. This translates into CASSVTEYNSPLHF.

The chain carries TRBV5-1 and TRBJ1-5, with 7 bases fitting TRBD1. V gave up 3 bases and J gave up 1 base; unmatched junction bases: 4. Germline V gene lookup returns CDR1 SGHRS and CDR2 YFSETQ. The CDR3 loop spans 15 amino acids. The CDR3 bases are TGCGCCAGCAGCTGGTCAGGGGGGAGCAATCAGCCCCAGCATTTT. It specifies CASSWSGGSNQPQHF.

A few counts support this clone. This sequence joins TRBV7-2 and TRBJ1-2; tentative D call: TRBD1 (5 bases). Germline lookup yields CDR1 SGHTA and CDR2 FQGNSA. Deletions cut 5 bases from V and 3 bases from J, with 13 bases between. This CDR3 has 14 amino acids. As DNA, the CDR3 is TGTGCCAGCAGCCGGTTGGGGGGGTACTATGGCTACACCTTC. This translates into CASSRLGGYYGYTF.

The CDR3 here is CASSVPGQGRGTGELFF. DNA for the CDR3: TGTGCCAGCAGCGTGCCGGGACAGGGGCGGGGCACCGGGGAGCTGTTTTTT. The chain couples TRBV5-4 to TRBJ2-2; TRBD1 aligns across 10 bases. The V segment lost 4 bases and the J segment 4 bases; nucleotides outside the gene matches: 10. The CDR3 is made up of 17 amino acids. Per germline, CDR1 SGHNT and CDR2 YYREEE (reference sequence).

The chain carries TRBV19 and TRBJ2-7; D is possibly TRBD2 (6 bases). Trimming removed 8 bases at V and 4 bases at J, with 18 bases between. Germline assignment: CDR1 LNHDA and CDR2 SQIVND (reference sequence). The length of the CDR3 is 14 residues. CDR3 nucleotide sequence: TGTGCCAGTCGGGGGACGGGACGAACTTACGAGCAGTACTTC. It encodes CASRGTGRTYEQYF.

The J gene is TRBJ1-2, the V gene TRBV19, with TRBD1 identical over 7 bases. Per the germline V gene, CDR1 is LNHDA and CDR2 is SQIVND (reference sequence). Losses at the gene ends were 5 bases for V and 4 bases for J; bases not matched to a gene: 4. This CDR3 region has 13 residues. CDR3 loop: CASSPGTVYGYTF. The CDR3 nucleotides read TGTGCCAGTAGTCCCGGGACAGTCTATGGCTACACCTTC.

This clone was recorded once. The chain uses TRBV5-8 and TRBJ1-1, with D tentatively TRBD1 (5 bases). CDR1 is SGHTS and CDR2 is YDEGEE in the germline V gene. Trimming removed 4 bases from V and 0 bases from J, with 10 bases in between. The CDR3 runs to 14 residues. CDR3 protein: CASSARQMNTEAFF. The CDR3 nucleotides are TGTGCCAGCAGCGCCCGACAGATGAACACTGAAGCTTTCTTT.

This clone was observed a single time. The rearrangement uses TRBV11-2 and TRBJ1-6, with TRBD1 identical over 7 bases. This CDR3 contains 16 residues. The trim removed 5 bases at V and 9 bases at J, leaving 13 bases unmatched. Germline-derived CDR1 and CDR2 are SGHAT and FQNNGV. CDR3 sequence reads: CASSSQTGLVGSPLHF. CDR3 DNA: TGTGCCAGCAGCAGTCAGACAGGGCTGGTTGGTTCACCCCTCCACTTT.

This chain joins TRBV10-1 and TRBJ2-2; 12 nucleotides align to TRBD2. The CDR3 loop spans 18 amino acids. V dropped 7 bases and J dropped 2; count of bases not matched to a gene: 11. Per germline, CDR1 WNHNN and CDR2 SYGVQD (reference sequence). The CDR3: CASTSTSGRGVNTGELFF. The CDR3 region has the DNA TGCGCCAGCACCTCGACTAGCGGGAGAGGGGTTAACACCGGGGAGCTGTTTTTT.

This sequence joins TRBV2 and TRBJ2-1; 10 positions agree with TRBD2. J lost 7 bases, V lost 11 bases, and 11 bases had no gene match. The CDR3 has 14 residues. Germline lookup yields CDR1 SNHLY and CDR2 FYNNEI. The CDR3 DNA reads TGTGCCGGGCAGGTGGGAGCGGGAGGGAATGAGCAGTTCTTC. Protein product: CAGQVGAGGNEQFF.

The chain combines TRBV28 with TRBJ2-7; TRBD1 agrees at 7 bases. Trimming removed 6 bases from V and 3 bases from J; junction bases left unmatched: 8. Looked up from germline, CDR1 is MDHEN and CDR2 is SYDVKM. CDR3 size: 14 residues. CDR3: CASRAPGQNYEQYF. CDR3 nucleotides: TGTGCCAGCAGGGCTCCGGGACAGAACTACGAGCAGTACTTC.

This clone was recorded a few times. This chain uses TRBV27 with TRBJ2-6; 9 bases align to TRBD1. The junction had 8 bases not matched to a gene; V was cut back by 5 bases and J by 0 bases. Germline CDR1 and CDR2: MNHEY and SMNVEV (reference sequence). CDR3 size: 18 residues. Here the CDR3 reads CASSLGTGMGSGANVLTF. DNA of the CDR3: TGTGCCAGCAGTCTGGGGACAGGGATGGGCTCTGGGGCCAACGTCCTGACTTTC. The whole variable domain, filled in from reference TRBV27 and TRBJ2-6, reads EAQVTQNPRYLITVTGKKLTVTCSQNMNHEYMSWYRQDPGLGLRQIYYSMNVEVTDKGDVPEGYKVSRKEKRNFPLILESPSPNQTSLYFCASSLGTGMGSGANVLTFGAGSRLTVL.

V is TRBV11-2 and J is TRBJ2-3; D might be TRBD2 (6 bases). V was clipped by 6 bases and J by 6 bases, with 25 bases between them. The CDR3 totals 17 residues. Germline loops: CDR1 SGHAT, CDR2 FQNNGV. The CDR3 DNA reads TGTGCCAGCAGGGCGGGCAGGGCGCGAGGCGCGGGGGATACGCAGTATTTT. It yields the protein CASRAGRARGAGDTQYF.

This chain uses TRBV6-5 with TRBJ1-2; D remains ambiguous. There are 13 residues in the CDR3. Trimming cost V 7 bases and J 2 bases, with 11 bases left between them. CDR1 MNHEY and CDR2 SVGAGI come from the germline V gene. The CDR3 reads CASTRGRNYGYTF. The CDR3 bases are TGTGCCAGCACTCGAGGCAGAAACTATGGCTACACCTTC.

This sequence joins TRBV19 and TRBJ1-2; D gene unclear. Germline V CDR1 and CDR2: LNHDA, SQIVND (reference sequence). V lost 6 bases and J lost 1, with 9 bases in between. This CDR3 region has 13 residues. The CDR3 here is CASRTGNNYGYTF. The CDR3 nucleotides read TGTGCCAGTAGGACGGGGAATAACTATGGCTACACCTTC. The full variable domain, rest sourced from reference TRBV19 and TRBJ1-2, is DGGITQSPKYLFRKEGQNVTLSCEQNLNHDAMYWYRQDPGQGLRLIYYSQIVNDFQKGDIAEGYSVSREKKESFPLTVTSAQKNPTAFYLCASRTGNNYGYTFGSGTRLTVV.

This clone was recorded only once. The chain carries TRBV18 and TRBJ2-5; the D gene is possibly TRBD1 (6 bases). This CDR3 is 14 amino acids long. The ends were cut back, 2 bases at V and 1 base at J, with 8 bases in the middle. The germline V gene encodes CDR1 KGHSH and CDR2 LQKENI. The CDR3: CASSPDRRQETQYF. The DNA for the CDR3 is TGTGCCAGCTCACCAGACAGGCGCCAAGAGACCCAGTACTTC.

The chain couples TRBV10-1 to TRBJ1-5; 10 nucleotides align to TRBD1. The V and J ends lost 7 bases and 4 bases, in that order; junction bases with no gene match: 13. Germline V gene sequence: CDR1 WNHNN, CDR2 SYGVQD (reference sequence). The CDR3 contains 17 residues. Written as DNA, the CDR3 is TGCGCCAGCAATCCGGGACAGGGGCGAAGGAGGAATCAGCCCCAGCATTTT. Translating it yields CASNPGQGRRRNQPQHF.

The table lists this clone with a few counts. The V gene is TRBV4-1, the J gene TRBJ2-5; no clear D. The V and J ends lost 5 bases and 6 bases respectively, with 16 bases between them. From germline, CDR1 is MGHRA and CDR2 YSYEKL. The CDR3 extends over 14 amino acids. The CDR3 is CASSSTRRDKTQYF. The CDR3 nucleotides are TGCGCCAGCAGCTCAACCAGACGCGACAAGACCCAGTACTTC.

V usage is TRBV6-6 and J usage is TRBJ2-2; 9 bases match TRBD2. The CDR3 contains 16 residues. V was clipped by 7 bases and J by 4 bases; unmatched bases: 10. Germline assignment: CDR1 MNHNY and CDR2 SVGAGI (reference sequence). In nucleotides, the CDR3 is TGTGCCAGCACTTGGTTGGCGGGAGGGAGCACCGGGGAGCTGTTTTTT. Encoded protein: CASTWLAGGSTGELFF.

The chain uses TRBV11-2 and TRBJ1-1; D call uncertain. This CDR3 contains 16 residues. Trimming took off 1 base at V and 0 bases at J, with 12 bases between the two ends. Looked up from germline, CDR1 is SGHAT and CDR2 is FQNNGV. CDR3 sequence (DNA): TGTGCCAGCAGCTTAGCCGTTACGGTTATGAACACTGAAGCTTTCTTT. Translation: CASSLAVTVMNTEAFF.

The chain combines TRBV7-3 with TRBJ2-5; D is perhaps TRBD2 (5 bases). Germline CDR1 reads SGHTA; CDR2 reads FQGTGA. V lost 5 bases to trimming and J lost 3 bases, with 10 bases between them. The CDR3 totals 13 residues. CDR3 sequence (DNA): TGTGCCAGCAGCGAGGGAAATAAAGAGACCCAGTACTTC. It is translated as CASSEGNKETQYF.

The chain recombines TRBV19 with TRBJ2-2; the match to TRBD1 covers 7 bases. Germline CDR1 and CDR2: LNHDA and SQIVND (reference sequence). Trimming took 3 bases from V and 7 from J; bases not matched to a gene: 8. The CDR3 runs 15 residues. The CDR3 DNA reads TGTGCCAGTAGTATCCTTACAGGGGTCGGCGGGGAGCTGTTTTTT. It translates to CASSILTGVGGELFF.

V gene TRBV27 combines with J gene TRBJ2-6, with a weak D call TRBD1 (6 bases). V was clipped by 5 bases and J by 0 bases, with 11 bases between them. Germline loops: CDR1 MNHEY, CDR2 SMNVEV (reference sequence). This CDR3 comprises 16 residues. CDR3 loop: CASSNGQLSGANVLTF. Here the CDR3 DNA reads TGTGCCAGCAGTAACGGACAGCTCTCTGGGGCCAACGTCCTGACTTTC.

V is TRBV2 and J is TRBJ2-7; D is uncertain. CDR3 size: 18 residues. Germline V CDR1 and CDR2: SNHLY, FYNNEI. V dropped 1 base and J dropped 3 bases, with 22 bases sitting between them. This chain's CDR3 is CASSEGWVLYGLNYEQYF. The CDR3 nucleotides read TGTGCCAGCAGTGAAGGCTGGGTGTTGTACGGGTTGAACTACGAGCAGTACTTC.

The rearrangement uses TRBV7-7 and TRBJ1-5; D remains unclear. This CDR3 has 15 amino acids. Trimming took off 5 bases at V and 4 bases at J, with 15 bases between the two ends. Per the germline V gene, CDR1 is SSHAT and CDR2 is FNYEAQ (reference sequence). CDR3 protein: CASSAEEAENQPQHF. The CDR3, as DNA: TGTGCCAGCAGCGCAGAAGAGGCAGAAAATCAGCCCCAGCATTTT.

In its sample, this clone was seen once. The chain uses TRBV19 and TRBJ1-5; D is undetermined. The V gene's germline CDR1 is LNHDA and CDR2 SQIVND (reference sequence). The CDR3 loop spans 16 amino acids. V gave up 1 base and J gave up 7 bases, with 17 bases separating them. CDR3 sequence: CASSIARGLGRQPQHF. In DNA form, the CDR3 reads TGTGCCAGTAGTATAGCCCGCGGTCTAGGGAGGCAGCCCCAGCATTTT.

This clone has a handful of counts. The chain recombines TRBV4-2 with TRBJ2-3; D possibly corresponds to TRBD2 (5 bases). The germline V and J ends were trimmed by 0 bases and 2 bases, with 12 bases remaining between them. Germline lookup yields CDR1 LGHNA and CDR2 YNFKEQ. The CDR3 extends over 16 amino acids. For the CDR3, the DNA is TGTGCCAGCAGCCAAGAGGTGGGAGTGGTCACAGATACGCAGTATTTT. Translating it yields CASSQEVGVVTDTQYF.

The J gene is TRBJ1-5, the V gene TRBV18, with 7 bases aligning to TRBD1. The V segment lost 4 bases and the J segment 6 bases; nucleotides outside the gene matches: 6. CDR3 size: 14 residues. Germline V gene data show CDR1 as KGHSH and CDR2 as LQKENI. This chain's CDR3 is CASSLTGVGQPQHF. The CDR3 nucleotides are TGTGCCAGCTCACTCACAGGGGTCGGTCAGCCCCAGCATTTT.

V and J are TRBV5-6 and TRBJ1-1, with TRBD1 matching 8 bases. Germline V lookup: CDR1 SGHDT, CDR2 YYEEEE. V shed 3 bases and J 0 bases; nucleotides not matched to a gene: 7. The CDR3 sequence is 16 residues long. This CDR3 reads CASSSTGGIMNTEAFF. The CDR3 DNA reads TGTGCCAGCAGCTCCACAGGGGGAATCATGAACACTGAAGCTTTCTTT.

The DNA for the CDR3 is TGTGCCAGCAGAGGGACAACTTTGAACACTGAAGCTTTCTTT. Translation gives CASRGTTLNTEAFF. V is TRBV6-1 and J is TRBJ1-1; the D gene is possibly TRBD1 (6 bases). The V end was cut by 6 bases, the J end by 0 bases, with 11 bases between. CDR3 length: 14 residues. Per the germline V gene, CDR1 is MNHNS and CDR2 is SASEGT.